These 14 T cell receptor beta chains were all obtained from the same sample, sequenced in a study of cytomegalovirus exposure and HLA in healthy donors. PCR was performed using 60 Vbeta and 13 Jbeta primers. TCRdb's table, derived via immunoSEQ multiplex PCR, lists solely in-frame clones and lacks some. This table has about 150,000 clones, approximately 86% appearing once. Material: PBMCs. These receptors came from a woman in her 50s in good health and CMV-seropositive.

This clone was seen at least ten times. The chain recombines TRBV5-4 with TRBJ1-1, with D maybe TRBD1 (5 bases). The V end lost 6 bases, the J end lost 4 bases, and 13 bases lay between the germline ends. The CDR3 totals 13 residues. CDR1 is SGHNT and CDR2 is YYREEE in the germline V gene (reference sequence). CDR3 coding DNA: TGTGCCAGCATTCGTAAGGGGCGCACTGAAGCTTTCTTT. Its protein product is CASIRKGRTEAFF.

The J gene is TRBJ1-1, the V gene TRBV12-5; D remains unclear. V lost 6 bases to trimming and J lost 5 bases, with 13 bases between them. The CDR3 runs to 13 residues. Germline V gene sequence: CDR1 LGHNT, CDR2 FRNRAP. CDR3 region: CASGGRASTEAFF. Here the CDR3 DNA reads TGTGCTAGTGGGGGGAGGGCAAGTACTGAAGCTTTCTTT. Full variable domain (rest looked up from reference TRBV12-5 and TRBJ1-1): DARVTQTPRHKVTEMGQEVTMRCQPILGHNTVFWYRQTMMQGLELLAYFRNRAPLDDSGMPKDRFSAEMPDATLATLKIQPSEPRDSAVYFCASGGRASTEAFFGQGTRLTVV.

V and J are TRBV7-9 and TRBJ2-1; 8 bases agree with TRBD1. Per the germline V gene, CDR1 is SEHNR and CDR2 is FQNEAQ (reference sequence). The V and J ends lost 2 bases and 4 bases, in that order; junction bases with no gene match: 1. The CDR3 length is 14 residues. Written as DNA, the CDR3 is TGTGCCAGCAGCTTACAGGGGGCTTACAATGAGCAGTTCTTC. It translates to CASSLQGAYNEQFF. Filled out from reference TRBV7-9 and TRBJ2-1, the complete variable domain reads DTGVSQNPRHKITKRGQNVTFRCDPISEHNRLYWYRQTLGQGPEFLTYFQNEAQLEKSRLLSDRFSAERPKGSFSTLEIQRTEQGDSAMYLCASSLQGAYNEQFFGPGTRLTVL.

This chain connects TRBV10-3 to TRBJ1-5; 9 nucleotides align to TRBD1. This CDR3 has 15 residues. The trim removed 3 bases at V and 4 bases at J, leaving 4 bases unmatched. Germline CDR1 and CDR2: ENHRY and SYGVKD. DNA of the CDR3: TGTGCCATCAGTGACCTGACAGGGGGAAATCAGCCCCAGCATTTT. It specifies CAISDLTGGNQPQHF.

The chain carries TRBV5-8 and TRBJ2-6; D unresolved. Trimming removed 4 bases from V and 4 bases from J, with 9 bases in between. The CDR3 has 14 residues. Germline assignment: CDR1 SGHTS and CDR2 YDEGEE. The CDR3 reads CASSPESGANVLTF. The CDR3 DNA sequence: TGTGCCAGCAGCCCCGAGTCGGGGGCCAACGTCCTGACTTTC.

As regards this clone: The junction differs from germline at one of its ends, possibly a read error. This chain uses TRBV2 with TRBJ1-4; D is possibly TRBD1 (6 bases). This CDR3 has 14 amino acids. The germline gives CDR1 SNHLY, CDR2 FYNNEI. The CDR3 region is CASSRTATNENLFF. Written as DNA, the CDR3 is TGTGCCAGCAGTAGGACAGCCACTAATGAAAACCTGTTTTTT.

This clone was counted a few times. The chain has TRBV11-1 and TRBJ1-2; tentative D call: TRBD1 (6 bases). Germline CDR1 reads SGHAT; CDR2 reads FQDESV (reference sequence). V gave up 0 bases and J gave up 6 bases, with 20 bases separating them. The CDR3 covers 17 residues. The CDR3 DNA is TGTGCCAGCAGCTTAGCGTGGGAACAGGGAGCTCGAGATGGCTACACCTTC. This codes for CASSLAWEQGARDGYTF.

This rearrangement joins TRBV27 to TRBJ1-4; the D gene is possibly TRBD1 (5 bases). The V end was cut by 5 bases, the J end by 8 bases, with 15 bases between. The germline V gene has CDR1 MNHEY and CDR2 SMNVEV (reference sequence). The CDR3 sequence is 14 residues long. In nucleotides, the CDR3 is TGTGCCAGCAGTCATCAGGGAGCGGGCGAAAAACTGTTTTTT. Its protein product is CASSHQGAGEKLFF.

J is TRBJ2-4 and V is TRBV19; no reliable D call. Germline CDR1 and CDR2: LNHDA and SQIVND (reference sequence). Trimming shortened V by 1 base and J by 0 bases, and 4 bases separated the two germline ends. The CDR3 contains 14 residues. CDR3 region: CASSIVLAKNIQYF. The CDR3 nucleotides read TGTGCCAGTAGTATAGTACTAGCCAAAAACATTCAGTACTTC.

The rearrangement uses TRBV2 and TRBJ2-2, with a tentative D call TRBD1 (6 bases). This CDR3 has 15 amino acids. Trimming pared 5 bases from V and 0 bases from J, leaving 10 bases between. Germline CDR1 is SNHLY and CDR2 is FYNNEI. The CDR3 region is CASSSDSSNTGELFF. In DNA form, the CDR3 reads TGTGCCAGCAGTTCGGACAGCTCGAACACCGGGGAGCTGTTTTTT.

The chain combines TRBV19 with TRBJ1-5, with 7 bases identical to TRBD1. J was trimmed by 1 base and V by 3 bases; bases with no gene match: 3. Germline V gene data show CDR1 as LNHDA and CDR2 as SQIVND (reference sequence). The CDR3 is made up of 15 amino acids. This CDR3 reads CASSMKGASNQPQHF. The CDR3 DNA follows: TGTGCCAGTAGTATGAAGGGGGCGAGCAATCAGCCCCAGCATTTT.

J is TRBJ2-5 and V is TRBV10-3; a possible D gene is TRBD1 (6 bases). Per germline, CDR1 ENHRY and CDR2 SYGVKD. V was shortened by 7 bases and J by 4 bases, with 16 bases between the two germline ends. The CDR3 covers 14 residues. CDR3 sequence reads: CAITTPQGSETQYF. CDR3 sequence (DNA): TGTGCCATCACCACTCCGCAGGGGTCAGAGACCCAGTACTTC.

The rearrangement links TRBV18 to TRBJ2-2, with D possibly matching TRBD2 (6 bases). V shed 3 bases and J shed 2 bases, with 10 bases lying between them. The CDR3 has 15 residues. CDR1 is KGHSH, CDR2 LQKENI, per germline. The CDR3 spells CASSPGGTNTGELFF. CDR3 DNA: TGTGCCAGCTCACCGGGGGGTACAAACACCGGGGAGCTGTTTTTT.

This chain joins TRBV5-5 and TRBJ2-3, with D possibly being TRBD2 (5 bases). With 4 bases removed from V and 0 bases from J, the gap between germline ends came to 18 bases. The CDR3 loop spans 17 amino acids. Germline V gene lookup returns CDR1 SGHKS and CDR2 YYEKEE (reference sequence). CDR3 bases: TGTGCCAGCAGCCTCTGGGATGTGCGAGGGAGCACAGATACGCAGTATTTT. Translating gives CASSLWDVRGSTDTQYF.